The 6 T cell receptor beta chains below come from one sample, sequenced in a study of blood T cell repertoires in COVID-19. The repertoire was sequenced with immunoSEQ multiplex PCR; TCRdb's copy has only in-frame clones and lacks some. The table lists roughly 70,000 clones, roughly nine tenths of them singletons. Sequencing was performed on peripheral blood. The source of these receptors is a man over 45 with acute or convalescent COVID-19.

In nucleotides, the CDR3 is TGTGCCAGTAGTTCCCAGACAGGGGCGTTGGAAAAACTGTTTTTT. It translates to CASSSQTGALEKLFF. This chain joins TRBV19 and TRBJ1-4, with 8 bases lining up with TRBD1. After removal of 5 bases from V and 8 bases from J, the junction contained 10 bases not matched to a gene. Germline V gene lookup returns CDR1 LNHDA and CDR2 SQIVND (reference sequence). This CDR3 has 15 amino acids.

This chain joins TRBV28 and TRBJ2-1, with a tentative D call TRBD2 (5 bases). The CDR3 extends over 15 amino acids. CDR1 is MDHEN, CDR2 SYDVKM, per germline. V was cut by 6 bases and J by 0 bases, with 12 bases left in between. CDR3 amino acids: CASSLDGNSYNEQFF. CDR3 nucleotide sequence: TGTGCCAGCAGCCTGGACGGGAACTCCTACAATGAGCAGTTCTTC.

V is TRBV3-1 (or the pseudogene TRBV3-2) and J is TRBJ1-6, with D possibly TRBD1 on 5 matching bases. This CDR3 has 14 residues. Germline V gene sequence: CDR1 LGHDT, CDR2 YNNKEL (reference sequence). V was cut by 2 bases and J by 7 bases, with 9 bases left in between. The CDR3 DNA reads TGTGCCAGCAGCCAAAGGGACTCGAATTCACCCCTCCACTTT. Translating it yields CASSQRDSNSPLHF.

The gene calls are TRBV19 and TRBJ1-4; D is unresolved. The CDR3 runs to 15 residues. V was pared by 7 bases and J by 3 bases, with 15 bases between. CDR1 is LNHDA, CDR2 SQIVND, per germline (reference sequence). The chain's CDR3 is CASISRRLANEKLFF. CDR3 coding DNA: TGTGCCAGTATCTCGAGGAGGCTGGCTAATGAAAAACTGTTTTTT.

DNA for the CDR3: TGTGCCATCAGCCCCACAGGGGCGGGTGAGCAGTTCTTC. The encoded protein is CAISPTGAGEQFF. The J gene is TRBJ2-1, the V gene TRBV10-3; TRBD1 agrees at 7 bases. Losses at the gene ends were 6 bases for V and 9 bases for J; bases not matched to a gene: 8. CDR1 and CDR2 (germline): ENHRY, SYGVKD. The length of the CDR3 is 13 residues.

The CDR3 DNA reads TGTGCCAGCAGTTACAGTTGGCCGAATCAGCCCCAGCATTTT. It specifies CASSYSWPNQPQHF. The rearrangement links TRBV6-2 or TRBV6-3 to TRBJ1-5; the D is unclear. The CDR3 spans 14 residues. The V end was cut by 2 bases, the J end by 4 bases, with 9 bases between. Germline V gene data show CDR1 as MNHEY and CDR2 as SVGEGT.